These T cell receptor beta chains were read from a single sample in a study of kidney transplant recipient with SARS-CoV-2 infection. TCRdb re-called the reads through MiXCR, storing one row per CDR3 protein. The sample lists under 250,000 distinct CDR3 sequences, 29% occurring once. This specimen was a blood sample, taken at baseline and on approximately day 120 from a kidney transplant recipient. The receptor set was obtained from a male patient in his thirties who had COVID-19 and was a kidney transplant recipient. The graft donor may have contributed some T cells. CDR3s include the opening cysteine and the closing phenylalanine or tryptophan. The D gene is left open where the match is weak. The size field is filled for only some rows; it gives once, few, many or a size class.

j_call d_call clone_size v_call cdr3_aa cdr3_nt
TRBJ2-1 TRBD1 many TRBV11-3 CASSLDSGQGQFF TGTGCCAGCAGCTTAGACTCGGGACAGGGGCAGTTCTTC
TRBJ1-1 TRBD1 many TRBV20-1 CSAQGQGAGEAFF TGCAGTGCCCAGGGACAGGGGGCGGGTGAAGCTTTCTTT
TRBJ2-6 . few TRBV8-2 CGNPVRITQSRANVLTF TGTGGCAACCCTGTTAGGATAACACAAAGTCGGGCCAACGTCCTGACTTTC
TRBJ2-7 . many TRBV28 CASSLFYEQYF TGTGCCAGCAGTTTATTTTACGAGCAGTACTTC
TRBJ1-2 . many TRBV11-2 CASSSFGTSRKTYGYTF TGTGCCAGCAGCAGTTTCGGAACAAGCAGAAAGACCTATGGCTACACCTTC
TRBJ2-3 . . TRBV24-1 CATSAAVISWGNTQYF TGTGCCACCAGTGCCGCCGTGATTTCTTGGGGGAATACGCAGTATTTT
TRBJ2-3 . . TRBV7-9 CASSLAGTSHTDTQYF TGTGCCAGCAGCTTAGCCGGGACATCACACACAGATACGCAGTATTTT
TRBJ2-7 . many TRBV11-2 CASSIRQVRAGAYEQYF TGTGCCAGCAGCATTCGACAGGTCAGGGCGGGAGCTTACGAGCAGTACTTC
TRBJ2-5 . many TRBV11-3 CASSLIREETQYF TGTGCCAGCAGCTTAATCAGGGAAGAGACCCAGTACTTC
TRBJ2-3 . many TRBV24-1 CATTTIVGAAWADTQYF TGTGCCACCACCACGATTGTGGGAGCAGCATGGGCAGATACGCAGTATTTT
TRBJ1-2 . many TRBV10-2 CASSVVYTSRKTYGYTF TGCGCCAGCAGTGTAGTGTACACTTCTAGAAAGACCTATGGCTACACCTTC
TRBJ2-7 TRBD2 many TRBV6-5 CASKDRSSGRHEQYF TGTGCCAGCAAGGACCGTAGTAGCGGGCGCCACGAGCAGTACTTC
TRBJ2-7 . many TRBV4-3 CASSQGLARTEQYF TGCGCCAGCAGCCAAGGGCTCGCTAGAACCGAGCAGTACTTC
TRBJ1-2 . many TRBV6-4 CASSPAGSHGKTYGYTF TGTGCCAGCAGTCCTGCGGGCTCACACGGAAAGACCTATGGCTACACCTTC
TRBJ1-2 . . TRBV10-3 CAISLLLCRWKTYGYTF TGTGCCATCAGTCTACTGCTCTGTAGATGGAAGACCTATGGCTACACCTTC
TRBJ2-5 . few TRBV6-1 CASSGQVYQETQYF TGTGCCAGCAGTGGACAGGTGTACCAAGAGACCCAGTACTTC
TRBJ1-2 . many TRBV6-4 CASSPHASHGKTYGYTF TGTGCCAGCAGTCCGCATGCCTCACACGGAAAGACCTATGGCTACACCTTC
TRBJ2-3 TRBD1 many TRBV27 CASSRRTGSVPQYF TGTGCCAGCAGTCGGCGGACAGGGTCCGTCCCGCAGTATTTT
TRBJ2-7 TRBD1 . TRBV5-8 CASSPYRQGDSYEQYF TGTGCCAGCAGCCCGTACCGACAGGGGGATTCCTACGAGCAGTACTTC
TRBJ1-2 TRBD1 many TRBV12-3/TRBV12-4 CASRKGTGDGYTF TGTGCCAGCAGAAAAGGGACAGGGGACGGCTACACCTTC
TRBJ2-7 TRBD2 many TRBV6-2/TRBV6-3 CASSLAGGSHEQYF TGTGCCAGCAGTTTAGCGGGAGGCTCCCACGAGCAGTACTTC
TRBJ1-5 . many TRBV12-3/TRBV12-4 CASRNDRSNQPQHF TGTGCCAGCAGAAATGACAGAAGCAATCAGCCCCAGCATTTT
TRBJ1-2 . many TRBV6-2/TRBV6-3 CASSCQLCIGKTYGYTF TGTGCCAGCAGTTGCCAGCTCTGCATCGGAAAGACCTATGGCTACACCTTC
TRBJ2-7 TRBD2 many TRBV5-4 CASSPPPSGSSYEQYF TGTGCCAGCAGCCCTCCACCTAGCGGTAGCTCCTACGAGCAGTACTTC
TRBJ1-2 . many TRBV7-7 CASSGGPKCRKTYGYTF TGTGCCAGCAGCGGAGGCCCTAAGTGCCGAAAGACCTATGGCTACACCTTC
TRBJ2-1 TRBD1 few TRBV19 CASKPGQGWDEQFF TGTGCCAGTAAACCGGGACAGGGGTGGGATGAGCAGTTCTTC
TRBJ1-1 . many TRBV19 CAVRGEPGRWNTEAFF TGTGCCGTACGGGGAGAACCGGGACGCTGGAACACTGAAGCTTTCTTT
TRBJ2-2 TRBD2 . TRBV13 CANSSGTSWRTGELFF TGTGCCAACAGCTCCGGGACTAGCTGGAGGACCGGGGAGCTGTTTTTC
TRBJ1-6 . many TRBV6-5 CASSYDGPGAGGSYNSPLHF TGTGCCAGCAGTTATGACGGGCCCGGGGCGGGCGGCTCCTATAATTCACCCCTCCACTTT
TRBJ2-5 TRBD2 many TRBV12-5 CGEGLAGTQYF TGTGGGGAGGGGCTAGCTGGGACCCAGTACTTC
TRBJ2-3 TRBD2 . TRBV11-2 CASSLAIAGGPGDTQYF TGTGCCAGCAGCTTAGCAATTGCGGGAGGGCCAGGGGATACGCAGTATTTT
TRBJ2-1 . . TRBV5-1 CASSFEGTEYNEQFF TGCGCCAGCAGCTTCGAGGGGACGGAGTACAATGAGCAGTTCTTC
TRBJ1-2 . many TRBV3-1 CASSQDSALPGYTF TGTGCCAGCAGCCAAGATAGCGCTCTGCCAGGCTACACCTTC
TRBJ1-6 TRBD1 many TRBV2 CASTTGTEYNSPLHF TGTGCCAGCACAACCGGGACAGAGTATAATTCACCCCTCCACTTT
TRBJ2-1 TRBD2 many TRBV29-1 CSVSGGGFLLGPYNEQFF TGCAGCGTTAGCGGGGGGGGGTTTCTGTTAGGGCCCTACAATGAGCAGTTCTTC
TRBJ1-5 TRBD1 many TRBV20-1 CSARDPGQVGQPQHF TGCAGTGCTAGAGACCCGGGACAGGTCGGCCAGCCCCAGCATTTT
TRBJ2-7 TRBD1 many TRBV20-1 CSARDMGQTYEQYF TGCAGTGCTAGAGATATGGGACAGACCTACGAGCAGTACTTC
TRBJ1-2 . few TRBV7-4 CASSVLYSARKTYGCTF TGTGCCAGCAGCGTGCTATATTCAGCTCGAAAGACCTATGGCTGCACCTTC
TRBJ1-1 . many TRBV18 CASSPDTNTEAFF TGTGCCAGCTCCCCTGACACGAACACTGAAGCTTTCTTT
TRBJ2-4 . many TRBV5-6 CASSQAGPSQVQYF TGTGCCAGCAGCCAGGCGGGCCCCTCACAGGTTCAGTACTTC
TRBJ2-3 . few TRBV3-2 CASSQAQGDTQYF TGTGCCAGCAGCCAAGCCCAGGGGGATACGCAGTATTTT
TRBJ2-7 . many TRBV11-2 CASSYLGDGGYEQYF TGTGCCAGCAGCTATCTCGGTGACGGCGGCTACGAGCAGTACTTC
TRBJ1-1 . many TRBV10-3 CAIRTLNTEAFF TGTGCCATCAGAACACTAAACACTGAAGCTTTCTTT
TRBJ2-2 . many TRBV6-4 CASRGTGNTGELFF TGTGCCAGCAGAGGGACGGGGAACACCGGGGAGCTGTTTTTT
TRBJ2-2 TRBD1 many TRBV7-9 CASSSWTGVSTGELFF TGTGCCAGCAGCTCTTGGACAGGGGTCAGCACCGGGGAGCTGTTTTTT
TRBJ1-2 . many TRBV23-1 CASSISSLRRKTYGYTF TGCGCCAGCAGTATCAGCTCGCTACGCAGAAAGACCTATGGCTACACCTTC
TRBJ1-2 . . TRBV2 CASSRAIYRWKTYGYTF TGTGCCAGCAGTCGGGCGATTTACCGATGGAAGACCTATGGCTACACCTTC
TRBJ1-2 . many TRBV7-7 CASSKKHKCRKTYGYTF TGTGCCAGCAGCAAAAAACATAAGTGCCGAAAGACCTATGGCTACACCTTC
TRBJ1-1 . many TRBV6-4 CASSEKGEGTEAFF TGTGCCAGCAGTGAGAAGGGGGAAGGGACTGAAGCTTTCTTT